The 19 T cell receptor beta chains below come from one sample, sequenced in a study of blood T cells in healthy people across ages. It was with a sample-barcoded 5' primer and a J-beta primer mix that a second PCR of about 6 to 12 cycles was run. TCRdb reprocessed the 5' RACE reads with MiXCR, giving one entry per CDR3 protein. The repertoire consists of 1,300,000 or so distinct CDR3 sequences, with approximately 63% occurring once and the leading ten covering 5.5% to 8%. The sample comprised blood. These receptors all stem from a man between 18 and 29 years old in good health.

The rearrangement links TRBV2 to TRBJ2-3; 7 nucleotides line up with TRBD2. The CDR3 covers 17 residues. The junction had 15 bases not matched to a gene; V was cut back by 9 bases and J by 0 bases. The V gene's germline CDR1 is SNHLY and CDR2 FYNNEI. CDR3 amino acids: CASRVYRVLASTDTQYF. Here the CDR3 DNA reads TGTGCCAGTAGGGTCTATCGCGTACTAGCGAGCACAGATACGCAGTATTTT. The entire variable domain, with the rest obtained from reference TRBV2 and TRBJ2-3, is as follows: EPEVTQTPSHQVTQMGQEVILRCVPISNHLYFYWYRQILGQKVEFLVSFYNNEISEKSEIFDDQFSVERPDGSNFTLKIRSTKLEDSAMYFCASRVYRVLASTDTQYFGPGTRLTVL.

V gene TRBV7-9 combines with J gene TRBJ1-4, with 8 bases fitting TRBD1. V shed 4 bases and J 9 bases; nucleotides not matched to a gene: 16. This CDR3 has 17 residues. Germline CDR1 and CDR2: SEHNR and FQNEAQ (reference sequence). This CDR3 reads CASSSSYTGGIGQKLFF. DNA of the CDR3: TGTGCCAGCAGCTCCTCGTACACAGGGGGGATAGGGCAAAAACTGTTTTTT.

The chain couples TRBV7-2 to TRBJ1-2; no firm D call. This CDR3 contains 12 residues. V lost 4 bases and J 7 bases, leaving 10 bases between the germline ends. CDR1 is SGHTA, CDR2 FQGNSA, per germline. In nucleotides, the CDR3 is TGTGCCAGCAGCTCATGGGCATTTGGCTACACCTTC. Translated: CASSSWAFGYTF. The variable domain in full, with the rest retrieved from reference TRBV7-2 and TRBJ1-2, is GAGVSQSPSNKVTEKGKDVELRCDPISGHTALYWYRQSLGQGLEFLIYFQGNSAPDKSGLPSDRFSAERTGGSVSTLTIQRTQQEDSAVYLCASSSWAFGYTFGSGTRLTVV.

V is TRBV2 and J is TRBJ1-6; D unresolved. The V end lost 4 bases, the J end lost 6 bases, and 7 bases lay between the germline ends. This CDR3 contains 13 residues. Germline loops: CDR1 SNHLY, CDR2 FYNNEI. CDR3 loop: CASSGSSNSPLHF. The CDR3 DNA reads TGTGCCAGCAGTGGATCGAGTAATTCACCCCTCCACTTT.

The rearrangement links TRBV27 to TRBJ2-3; TRBD1 matches at 7 bases. The V segment lost 0 bases and the J segment 6 bases; nucleotides outside the gene matches: 12. This CDR3 is 17 amino acids long. CDR1 is MNHEY and CDR2 is SMNVEV in the germline V gene (reference sequence). The CDR3 here is CASSLSSGEGATDTQYF. CDR3 sequence (DNA): TGTGCCAGCAGTTTATCTTCTGGCGAGGGGGCGACCGATACGCAGTATTTT.

This clonotype has only a few counts. For the CDR3, the DNA is TGCGCCAGCAGTGTAAACAGGGCCAACTCCTACGAGCAGTACTTC. Its protein is CASSVNRANSYEQYF. J is TRBJ2-7 and V is TRBV10-2; perhaps TRBD1 as D (6 bases). Germline V gene lookup returns CDR1 WSHSY and CDR2 SAAADI. V gave up 4 bases and J gave up 0 bases, with 13 bases separating them. This CDR3 is 15 amino acids long.

Here the CDR3 reads CASSLVTSGLTNTQYF. CDR3 nucleotides: TGTGCCAGCAGCTTAGTAACTAGCGGCCTCACGAATACGCAGTATTTT. The chain joins TRBV11-2 to TRBJ2-3, with 8 bases that match TRBD2. Trimming took 1 base from V and 7 from J; bases not matched to a gene: 10. There are 16 residues in the CDR3. CDR1 is SGHAT, CDR2 FQNNGV, per germline.

This clonotype was seen only a few times. DNA of the CDR3: TGCAGCGTGCCCGGGACAGGGAAGCTCGAGCAGTACTTC. It is translated as CSVPGTGKLEQYF. The V gene is TRBV29-1, the J gene TRBJ2-7, with 9 positions matching TRBD1. The junction had 9 bases not matched to a gene; V was cut back by 6 bases and J by 6 bases. The CDR3 has 13 residues. The germline gives CDR1 SQVTM, CDR2 ANQGSEA.

The CDR3 DNA follows: TGTGCCAGCTCACCGCCCATTGCGTTTGGTTTCACAGATACGCAGTATTTT. Translation gives CASSPPIAFGFTDTQYF. The gene calls are TRBV18 and TRBJ2-3; no clear D gene. V lost 3 bases and J 2 bases, leaving 18 bases between the germline ends. Germline CDR1 is KGHSH and CDR2 is LQKENI. The CDR3 extends over 17 amino acids. Supplemented by reference TRBV18 and TRBJ2-3, the full variable domain reads NAGVMQNPRHLVRRRGQEARLRCSPMKGHSHVYWYRQLPEEGLKFMVYLQKENIIDESGMPKERFSAEFPKEGPSILRIQQVVRGDSAAYFCASSPPIAFGFTDTQYFGPGTRLTVL.

CDR3 region: CASSYQNRAQGAETQYF. CDR3 sequence (DNA): TGCGCCAGCAGCTATCAAAACCGGGCTCAGGGGGCAGAGACCCAGTACTTC. The chain employs TRBV5-1 and TRBJ2-5; 8 positions match TRBD1. Germline values: CDR1 SGHRS, CDR2 YFSETQ. The ends lost 3 bases at V and 4 bases at J; junction bases unmatched: 14. The CDR3 has 17 residues. The full variable domain, with the rest looked up from reference TRBV5-1 and TRBJ2-5, is KAGVTQTPRYLIKTRGQQVTLSCSPISGHRSVSWYQQTPGQGLQFLFEYFSETQRNKGNFPGRFSGRQFSNSRSEMNVSTLELGDSALYLCASSYQNRAQGAETQYFGPGTRLLVL.

J is TRBJ2-7 and V is TRBV11-2; D ambiguous. Trimming cost V 4 bases and J 3 bases, with 16 bases left between them. CDR1 is SGHAT, CDR2 FQNNGV, per germline. CDR3 size: 15 residues. The CDR3 DNA reads as TGTGCCAGCAGCTGGAAGGACGTCCTGCTCTACGAGCAGTACTTC. Amino acid sequence: CASSWKDVLLYEQYF.

This clonotype was counted a few times. The chain has TRBV20-1 and TRBJ2-1; D is possibly TRBD1 (5 bases). There are 15 residues in the CDR3. V was pared by 0 bases and J by 8 bases, with 17 bases between. Germline lookup yields CDR1 DFQATT and CDR2 SNEGSKA (reference sequence). The DNA of the CDR3 is TGCAGTGCTAGAGATGGCCAGGGAACTTGGTATGAGCAGTTCTTC. This encodes CSARDGQGTWYEQFF.

This chain connects TRBV25-1 to TRBJ1-1; 9 nucleotides align to TRBD1. The germline gives CDR1 MGHDK, CDR2 SYGVNS. V lost 1 base, J lost 5 bases, and 5 bases stayed unmatched. The CDR3 has 15 amino acids. The CDR3 nucleotides read TGTGCCAGCAGTGAATCTGGACAGGGGTGGACTGAAGCTTTCTTT. This translates into CASSESGQGWTEAFF.

V gene TRBV4-2 combines with J gene TRBJ1-2; D possibly corresponds to TRBD1 (6 bases). Germline V gene sequence: CDR1 LGHNA, CDR2 YNFKEQ. The CDR3 is made up of 17 amino acids. Trimming left V 3 bases short and J 1 base short, with 18 bases between. The CDR3 DNA reads TGTGCCAGCAGCCACAGTGACGGGGGCGTAGTTAACTATGGCTACACCTTC. Translation gives CASSHSDGGVVNYGYTF.

The V and J genes are TRBV7-9 and TRBJ2-7; TRBD2 matches 10 bases. Germline V gene data show CDR1 as SEHNR and CDR2 as FQNEAQ (reference sequence). With 10 bases clipped from V and 7 bases from J, the junction kept 13 bases outside the gene matches. CDR3 length: 14 residues. DNA of the CDR3: TGTGCCACTACCGGGACTAGCGCAAACAATGAGCAGTACTTC. Encoded protein: CATTGTSANNEQYF.

The chain has TRBV5-1 and TRBJ2-1; 8 bases agree with TRBD2. CDR1 and CDR2 from the germline V gene are SGHRS and YFSETQ. This CDR3 region has 16 residues. With 1 base clipped from V and 4 bases from J, the junction kept 7 bases outside the gene matches. The CDR3 nucleotides are TGCGCCAGCAGCTTGTTAAGAGCGGGGGATTACAATGAGCAGTTCTTC. This codes for CASSLLRAGDYNEQFF.

The chain links TRBV2 to TRBJ2-7, with a possible D match to TRBD2 (6 bases). The CDR3 is made up of 13 amino acids. Looked up from germline, CDR1 is SNHLY and CDR2 is FYNNEI. Trimming shortened V by 7 bases and J by 0 bases, and 10 bases separated the two germline ends. Written as DNA, the CDR3 is TGTGCCAGCATGCGGGGCAGCTCCTACGAGCAGTACTTC. As protein: CASMRGSSYEQYF.

This sequence joins TRBV9 and TRBJ1-2; D gene ambiguous. Trimming pared 1 base from V and 5 bases from J, leaving 15 bases between. The CDR3 is 15 amino acids. The germline CDR1 and CDR2 sequences are SGDLS and YYNGEE. The CDR3 reads CASSVSLQRLYGYTF. In DNA, the CDR3 is TGTGCCAGCAGCGTAAGTCTCCAGAGACTGTATGGCTACACCTTC.

The sample holds a few counts of this clonotype. The chain couples TRBV27 to TRBJ2-7; TRBD2 agrees at 11 bases. This CDR3 has 16 amino acids. V shed 3 bases, J shed 3 bases, and the junction held 7 bases outside the gene matches. Germline lookup yields CDR1 MNHEY and CDR2 SMNVEV (reference sequence). Here the CDR3 DNA reads TGTGCCAGCAGTTTCACCGACGGACTAGCGGGCTACGAGCAGTACTTC. Its protein is CASSFTDGLAGYEQYF.